This TCR beta chain stems from a study of beta chain features in type 1 diabetes. This clone was seen only a few times. What was sequenced were expressed TCRB transcripts, since all of the isolated RNA had been reverse transcribed. This table comes from immunoSEQ multiplex PCR, and its TCRdb copy is limited to in-frame clones, with some not included. The sample lists roughly 400,000 clones; approximately 15% were seen once. The CDR3 runs 16 residues. CDR1 is LGHNA, CDR2 YNFKEQ, per germline. The ends lost 1 base at V and 7 bases at J; junction bases unmatched: 6. The chain employs TRBV4-2 and TRBJ2-1, with 11 bases matching TRBD2. Material for sequencing was naive CD4+ T cells from blood. This TCR derives from a man aged 25-40 years in good health. CDR3 DNA sequence: TGTGCCAGCAGCCAAGTTTCGGCTAGCGGGAGGAATGAGCAGTTCTTC. Protein product: CASSQVSASGRNEQFF.